Here is one TCR beta chain with its context. This sample was included in a study of blood T cell repertoires in COVID-19. Cohort placement rested on clinical history that participants reported themselves. CDR1 is LNHDA and CDR2 is SQIVND in the germline V gene (reference sequence). CDR3 size: 15 residues. V shed 7 bases and J shed 3 bases, with 16 bases lying between them. Only in-frame clones appear in the TCRdb table, and some are missing; sequencing was by immunoSEQ multiplex PCR. The profile covers 65,000 or so clones, with more than 55% appearing a single time and around half taken by the ten largest.

This clonotype was sampled from a woman aged 60-75 years who had been exposed to COVID-19. Sample: PBMCs or T cells enriched from blood (not recorded which). This sequence joins TRBV19 and TRBJ1-5, with a tentative D call TRBD1 (6 bases). The CDR3, as DNA: TGTGCCAGTAAAGGGGGGGGGACCTTCAATCAGCCCCAGCATTTT. Its protein product is CASKGGGTFNQPQHF.